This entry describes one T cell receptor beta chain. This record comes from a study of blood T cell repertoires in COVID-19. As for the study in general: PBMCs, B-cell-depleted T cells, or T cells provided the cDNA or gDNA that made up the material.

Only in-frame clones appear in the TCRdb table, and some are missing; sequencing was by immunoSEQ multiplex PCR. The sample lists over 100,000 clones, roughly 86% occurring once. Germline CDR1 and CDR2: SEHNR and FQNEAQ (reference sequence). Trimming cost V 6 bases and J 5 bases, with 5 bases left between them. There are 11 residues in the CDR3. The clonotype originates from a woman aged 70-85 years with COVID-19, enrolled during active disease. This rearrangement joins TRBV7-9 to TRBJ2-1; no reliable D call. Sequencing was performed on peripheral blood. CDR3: CASSLNNEQFF. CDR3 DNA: TGTGCCAGCAGTCTAAACAATGAGCAGTTCTTC. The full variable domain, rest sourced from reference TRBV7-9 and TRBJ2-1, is DTGVSQNPRHKITKRGQNVTFRCDPISEHNRLYWYRQTLGQGPEFLTYFQNEAQLEKSRLLSDRFSAERPKGSFSTLEIQRTEQGDSAMYLCASSLNNEQFFGPGTRLTVL.